This TCR beta chain came from a study of T-cell memory formation after mild COVID-19. Each CDR3 protein gets one entry after TCRdb re-called the 5' RACE reads with MiXCR. The table lists approximately 350,000 distinct CDR3 sequences, around 28% of them singletons. The germline CDR1 and CDR2 sequences are SGHDT and YYEEEE. CDR3 size: 15 residues. The V gene end was trimmed by 4 bases and the J gene end by 7 bases; junction bases not matched to a gene: 8. This chain uses TRBV5-6 with TRBJ1-2; TRBD1 agrees at 12 bases. The clonotype originates from an adult woman who had mild COVID-19 (a few samples of this study predate the infection). Cell type and time point are not known. The sequenced material came from PBMCs or a T cell subset sorted from them (not recorded which). Here the CDR3 reads CASSVGTGGAGGYTF. The CDR3 DNA is TGTGCCAGCAGCGTGGGGACAGGGGGCGCAGGTGGCTACACCTTC.